This T cell receptor beta chain originates from a study of beta chain features in type 1 diabetes. Across the study: Patient and healthy donor groups were alike in age, gender and cell yields.

Regarding this clone: Its matching antigen is unknown.

The ends lost 1 base at V and 3 bases at J; junction bases unmatched: 6. The CDR3 contains 15 residues. The germline gives CDR1 SGHTA, CDR2 FQGNSA. Sequencing targeted expressed TCRB transcripts, as all isolated RNA had been reverse transcribed. Around 4 million reads per sample were averaged for naive, central memory and regulatory samples. The data were produced by immunoSEQ multiplex PCR, yet TCRdb's version contains in-frame clones alone and is incomplete. There are roughly 280,000 clones in the sample; about 24% occur only once, and around 0.011% lies in the top ten. Findings and limits, study-wide: TCRB CDR3s were moderately but significantly shorter in Type 1 diabetes patients in all four CD4+ subsets. Cells with high TCR expression could be over-represented by cDNA sequencing. Sampled from patients, naive, central memory and Treg TCRB repertoires appeared more similar than those sampled from healthy donors.

Input material: naive CD4+ T cells from blood. This TCR came from a young woman with type 1 diabetes. The chain links TRBV7-2 to TRBJ2-7; the match to TRBD2 covers 7 bases. This chain's CDR3 is CASSLEGGQIYEQYF. The CDR3 nucleotides read TGTGCCAGCAGCTTAGAGGGAGGGCAGATCTACGAGCAGTACTTC. The full variable domain, its missing parts supplied by reference TRBV7-2 and TRBJ2-7, is GAGVSQSPSNKVTEKGKDVELRCDPISGHTALYWYRQSLGQGLEFLIYFQGNSAPDKSGLPSDRFSAERTGGSVSTLTIQRTQQEDSAVYLCASSLEGGQIYEQYFGPGTRLTVT.